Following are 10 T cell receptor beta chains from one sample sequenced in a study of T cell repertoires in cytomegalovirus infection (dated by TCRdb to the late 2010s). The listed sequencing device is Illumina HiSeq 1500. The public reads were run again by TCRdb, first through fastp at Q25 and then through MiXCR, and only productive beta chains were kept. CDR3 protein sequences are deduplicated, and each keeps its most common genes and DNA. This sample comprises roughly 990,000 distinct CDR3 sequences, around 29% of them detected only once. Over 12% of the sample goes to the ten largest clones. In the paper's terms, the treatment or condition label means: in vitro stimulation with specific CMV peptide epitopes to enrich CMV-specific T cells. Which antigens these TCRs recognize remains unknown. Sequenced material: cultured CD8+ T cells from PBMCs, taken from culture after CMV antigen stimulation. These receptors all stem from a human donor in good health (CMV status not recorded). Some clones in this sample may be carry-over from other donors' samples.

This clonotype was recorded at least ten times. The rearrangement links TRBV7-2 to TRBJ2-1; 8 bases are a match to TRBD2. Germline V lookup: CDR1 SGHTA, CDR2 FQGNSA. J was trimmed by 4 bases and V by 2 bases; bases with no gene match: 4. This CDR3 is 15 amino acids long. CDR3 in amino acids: CASSLRAGGYNEQFF. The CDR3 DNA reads TGTGCCAGCAGCTTAAGGGCGGGGGGTTACAATGAGCAGTTCTTC.

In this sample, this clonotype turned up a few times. The CDR3 loop reads CASNAGLAGQETQYF. CDR3 nucleotide sequence: TGTGCCAGCAACGCAGGGTTGGCGGGACAAGAGACCCAGTACTTC. The chain carries TRBV27 and TRBJ2-5, with TRBD2 as a possible D gene (6 bases). CDR1 and CDR2 (germline): MNHEY, SMNVEV (reference sequence). With 7 bases removed from V and 2 bases from J, the gap between germline ends came to 17 bases. The CDR3 spans 15 residues.

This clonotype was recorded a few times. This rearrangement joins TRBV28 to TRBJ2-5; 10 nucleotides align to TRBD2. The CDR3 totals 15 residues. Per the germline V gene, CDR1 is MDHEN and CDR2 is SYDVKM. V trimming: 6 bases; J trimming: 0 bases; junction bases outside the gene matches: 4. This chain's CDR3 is CASRPGLAYQETQYF. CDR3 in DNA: TGTGCCAGCAGACCGGGACTAGCGTACCAAGAGACCCAGTACTTC.

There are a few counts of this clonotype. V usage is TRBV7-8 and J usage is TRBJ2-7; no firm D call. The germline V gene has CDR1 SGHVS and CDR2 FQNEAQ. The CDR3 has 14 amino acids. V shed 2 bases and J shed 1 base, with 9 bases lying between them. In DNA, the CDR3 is TGTGCCAGCAGCTTACAGGATGGTTCCTACGAGCAGTACTTC. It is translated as CASSLQDGSYEQYF. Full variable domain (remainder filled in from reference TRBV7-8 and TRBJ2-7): GAGVSQSPRYKVAKRGQDVALRCDPISGHVSLFWYQQALGQGPEFLTYFQNEAQLDKSGLPSDRFFAERPEGSVSTLKIQRTQQEDSAVYLCASSLQDGSYEQYFGPGTRLTVT.

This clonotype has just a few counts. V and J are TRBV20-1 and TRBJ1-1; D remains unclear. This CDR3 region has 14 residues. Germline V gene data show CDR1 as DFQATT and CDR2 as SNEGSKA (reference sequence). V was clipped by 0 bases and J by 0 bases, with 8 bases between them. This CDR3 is CSARDLEMNTEAFF. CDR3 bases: TGCAGTGCTAGAGATCTAGAAATGAACACTGAAGCTTTCTTT.

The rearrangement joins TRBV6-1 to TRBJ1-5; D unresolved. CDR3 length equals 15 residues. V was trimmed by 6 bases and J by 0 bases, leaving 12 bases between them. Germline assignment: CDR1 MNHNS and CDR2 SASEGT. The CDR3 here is CASRSILDSNQPQHF. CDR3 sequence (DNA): TGTGCCAGCAGATCAATTTTGGATAGCAATCAGCCCCAGCATTTT.

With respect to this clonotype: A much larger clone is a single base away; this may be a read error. In DNA, the CDR3 is TGTGTCAGCAGCTCCATTGACAGGGTTGGTTCGGTGGACAATGAGCAGTTCTTC. Translation: CVSSSIDRVGSVDNEQFF. The chain links TRBV7-2 to TRBJ2-1; 7 bases are a match to TRBD1. The V gene's germline CDR1 is SGHTA and CDR2 FQGNSA. This CDR3 contains 18 residues.

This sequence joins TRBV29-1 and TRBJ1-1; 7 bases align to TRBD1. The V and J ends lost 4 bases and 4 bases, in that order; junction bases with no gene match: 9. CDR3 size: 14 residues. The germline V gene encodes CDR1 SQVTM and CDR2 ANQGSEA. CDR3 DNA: TGCAGCGTTGTTCTCGACAGGGAGGCCACTGAAGCTTTCTTT. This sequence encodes CSVVLDREATEAFF.

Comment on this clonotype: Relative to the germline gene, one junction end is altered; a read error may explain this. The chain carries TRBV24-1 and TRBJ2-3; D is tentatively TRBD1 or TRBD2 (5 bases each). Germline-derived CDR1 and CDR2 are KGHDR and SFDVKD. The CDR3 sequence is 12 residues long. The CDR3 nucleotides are TGTGCCACCAGTGATTCTCCGGGACCGCTACATTTT. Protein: CATSDSPGPLHF.

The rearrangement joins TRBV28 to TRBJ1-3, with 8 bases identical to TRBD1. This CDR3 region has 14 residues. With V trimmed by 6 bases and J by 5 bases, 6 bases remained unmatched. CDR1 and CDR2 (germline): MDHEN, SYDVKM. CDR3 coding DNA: TGTGCCAGCAGCCTCCGGACAGGGAGAAACACCATATATTTT. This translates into CASSLRTGRNTIYF.